This T cell receptor beta chain was recovered during a study of blood T cell repertoires in COVID-19. Looking at the study overall: PBMCs, B-cell-depleted T cells, or T cells provided the cDNA or gDNA that made up the material.

V was shortened by 7 bases and J by 2 bases, with 11 bases between the two germline ends. There are 12 residues in the CDR3. Germline assignment: CDR1 SQVTM and CDR2 ANQGSEA. The study counted Cohort 3 donors as recovered given two negative PCRs, clearance, or symptom resolution. Here immunoSEQ multiplex PCR was the method, and the copy in TCRdb shows in-frame clones only, minus some. The sample consists of 330,000 or so clones, more than 85% of them appearing once. The sequencing input was PBMCs or T cells enriched from blood (not recorded which). The chain carries TRBV29-1 and TRBJ2-5; the D gene is possibly TRBD2 (5 bases). The sequence was collected from a woman aged 25 to 39 who had recovered from COVID-19. CDR3 nucleotides: TGCAGCGCCCGACTAATACAAGAGACCCAGTACTTC. Protein product: CSARLIQETQYF.